This TCR beta chain is from a study of blood T cells in healthy people across ages. The wider study: About one barcoded beta molecule was captured per two T cells (by template switching). Study conclusions and caveats: More naive CD4+ cells and higher diversity marked long-lived donors relative to aged donors.

For the second PCR, which ran for about 7 to 11 cycles, a sample-barcoded 5' primer and a J-beta primer mix were used. There were at least 2.5 million CDR3-containing paired-end reads obtained from each sample. Each CDR3 protein is one row after TCRdb ran MiXCR on the 5' RACE reads. The sample lists about 620,000 distinct CDR3 sequences, approximately 52% occurring once. As to this clonotype: Its antigen is unidentified. Just one base apart from a much larger clone, this may be a read error.

Sequencing was carried out using blood. This sequence was found in a woman older than 75 in good health.

Here the CDR3 DNA reads TGTGCCAGCAGTTCACTAGCGGGGGGGGAAAATGAGCAGTTCTTC. Its translation: CASSSLAGGENEQFF. The chain is built from TRBV12-3 or TRBV12-4 and TRBJ2-1; 13 bases fit TRBD2. The V and J ends lost 4 bases and 7 bases, in that order; junction bases with no gene match: 4. This CDR3 spans 15 amino acids.